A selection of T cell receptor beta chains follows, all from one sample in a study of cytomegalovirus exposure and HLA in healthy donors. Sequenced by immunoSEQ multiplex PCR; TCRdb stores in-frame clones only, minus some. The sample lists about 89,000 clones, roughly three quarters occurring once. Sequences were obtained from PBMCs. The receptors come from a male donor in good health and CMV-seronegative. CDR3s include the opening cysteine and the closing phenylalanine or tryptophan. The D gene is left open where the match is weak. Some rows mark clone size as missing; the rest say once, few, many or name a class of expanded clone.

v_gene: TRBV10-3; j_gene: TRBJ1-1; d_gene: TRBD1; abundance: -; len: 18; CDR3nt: TGTGCCATCAGTCCATTAGAGGAGGGGGCCTGGGTAAACACTGAAGCTTTCTTT; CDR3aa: CAISPLEEGAWVNTEAFF
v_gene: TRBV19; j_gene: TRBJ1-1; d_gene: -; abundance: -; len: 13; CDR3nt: TGTGCCAGTAGCATCGGTGGTAACACTGAAGCTTTCTTT; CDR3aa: CASSIGGNTEAFF
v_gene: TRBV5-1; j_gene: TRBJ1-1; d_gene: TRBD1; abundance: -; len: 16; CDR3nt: TGCGCCAGCAGCTGGGACAGGGGACGAGTGGTAACTGAAGCTTTCTTT; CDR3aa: CASSWDRGRVVTEAFF
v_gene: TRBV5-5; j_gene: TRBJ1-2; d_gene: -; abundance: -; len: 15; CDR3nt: TGTGCCAGCAGCGTCGCTCAGGGGATTGACTATGGCTACACCTTC; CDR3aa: CASSVAQGIDYGYTF
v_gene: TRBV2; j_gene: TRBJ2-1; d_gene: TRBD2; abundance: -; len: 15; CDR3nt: TGTGCCAGCAGCGCTACTAGCGGGGGTATCGTCCCCCAGTTCTTC; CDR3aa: CASSATSGGIVPQFF
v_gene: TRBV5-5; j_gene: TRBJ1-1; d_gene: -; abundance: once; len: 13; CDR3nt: TGTGCCAGCAGCTGGCGCGGAGGAACTGAAGCTTTCTTT; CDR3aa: CASSWRGGTEAFF
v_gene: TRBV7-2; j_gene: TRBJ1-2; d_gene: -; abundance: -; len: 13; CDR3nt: TGTGCCAGCAGCTCTAGTATCCAGTATGGCTACACCTTC; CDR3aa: CASSSSIQYGYTF
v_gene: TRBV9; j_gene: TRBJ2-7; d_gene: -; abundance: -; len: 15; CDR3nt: TGTGCCAGCAGCGTAGAATCCCAGGGGAACTACGAGCAGTACTTC; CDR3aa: CASSVESQGNYEQYF
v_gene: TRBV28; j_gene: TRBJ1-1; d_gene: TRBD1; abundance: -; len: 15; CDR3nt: TGTGCCAGCAGTCCCCGGGACAGGGGGGTCTCTGAAGCTTTCTTT; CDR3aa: CASSPRDRGVSEAFF
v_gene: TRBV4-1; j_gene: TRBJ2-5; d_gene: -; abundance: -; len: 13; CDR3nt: TGTGCCAGCAGCCAAGAGGGGGGAGAGACCCAGTACTTC; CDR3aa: CASSQEGGETQYF
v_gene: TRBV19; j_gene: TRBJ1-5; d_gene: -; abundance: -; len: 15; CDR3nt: TGTGCCAGTACGAGGTCGGGGGATAGCAATCAGCCCCAGCATTTT; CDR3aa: CASTRSGDSNQPQHF
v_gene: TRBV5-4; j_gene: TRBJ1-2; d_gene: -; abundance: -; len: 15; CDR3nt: TGTGCCAGCAGCTTTCTAGAGGGAGTTAACTATGGCTACACCTTC; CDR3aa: CASSFLEGVNYGYTF
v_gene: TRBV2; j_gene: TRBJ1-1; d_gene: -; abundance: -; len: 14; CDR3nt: TGTGCCAGCAGTTCGACATCGATGAACACTGAAGCTTTCTTT; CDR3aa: CASSSTSMNTEAFF
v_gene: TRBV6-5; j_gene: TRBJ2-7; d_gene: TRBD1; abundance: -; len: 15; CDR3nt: TGTGCCTCGAAAGGGGGGGACAGGGGTTCCTACGAGCAGTACTTC; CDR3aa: CASKGGDRGSYEQYF
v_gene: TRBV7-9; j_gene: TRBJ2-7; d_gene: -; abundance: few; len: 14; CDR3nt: TGTGCCAGCACCCTGGACAGATATCTCTACGAGCAGTACTTC; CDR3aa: CASTLDRYLYEQYF